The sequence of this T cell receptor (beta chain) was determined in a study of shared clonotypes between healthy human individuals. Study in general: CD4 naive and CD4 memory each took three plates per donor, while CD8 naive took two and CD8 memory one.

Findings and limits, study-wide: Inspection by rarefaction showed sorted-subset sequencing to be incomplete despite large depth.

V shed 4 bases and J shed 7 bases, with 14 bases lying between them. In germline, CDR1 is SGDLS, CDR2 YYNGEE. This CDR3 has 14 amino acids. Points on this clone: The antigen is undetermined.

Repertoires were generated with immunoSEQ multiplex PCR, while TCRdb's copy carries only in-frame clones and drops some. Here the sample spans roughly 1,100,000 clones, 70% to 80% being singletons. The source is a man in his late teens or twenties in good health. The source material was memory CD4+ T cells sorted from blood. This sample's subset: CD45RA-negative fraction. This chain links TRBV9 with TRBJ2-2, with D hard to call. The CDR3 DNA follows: TGTGCCAGCAGCCAAGGACCCGTACGCGGGGAGCTGTTTTTT. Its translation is CASSQGPVRGELFF.